The rows below give T cell receptor beta chains drawn from one sample of a study of CXCR3-negative and CXCR3-positive naive CD8 T cells. TCRdb re-called the 5' RACE reads and catalogs CDR3 proteins one per entry, DNA excluded. Listed are over 100,000 distinct CDR3 sequences; approximately 0.46% falls within the top ten. The sequenced sample was naive CXCR3- CD8+ T cells from blood. The receptor set was obtained from a human donor in good health. Some clones in this sample may be carry-over from other donors' samples. CDR3s include the opening cysteine and the closing phenylalanine or tryptophan. The order of the fields is J gene, V gene, CDR3 length, CDR3 protein.

J: TRBJ2-3; V: TRBV7-6; length: 14; CDR3: CASSPTRDTDTQYF
J: TRBJ1-2; V: TRBV29-1; length: 13; CDR3: CSDRQVANYGYTF
J: TRBJ2-2; V: TRBV13; length: 15; CDR3: CASRGPGTITGELFF
J: TRBJ1-1; V: TRBV28; length: 13; CDR3: CASSLGTGAQAFF
J: TRBJ2-3; V: TRBV7-9; length: 16; CDR3: CASSYPVQQGTDTQYF
J: TRBJ1-2; V: TRBV27; length: 14; CDR3: CASSLPQGGYGYTF
J: TRBJ1-3; V: TRBV6-2/TRBV6-3; length: 16; CDR3: CASSYASEGAGNTIYF
J: TRBJ2-2; V: TRBV12-3/TRBV12-4; length: 13; CDR3: CASSERVSGELFF
J: TRBJ2-1; V: TRBV28; length: 15; CDR3: CASSSRDFSYNEQFF
J: TRBJ1-4; V: TRBV12-3/TRBV12-4; length: 13; CDR3: CASSYYSREKLFF
J: TRBJ2-1; V: TRBV19; length: 15; CDR3: CASRLTGTAYNEQFF
J: TRBJ2-3; V: TRBV29-1; length: 17; CDR3: CSGWTPQREGLTDTQYF
J: TRBJ1-2; V: TRBV29-1; length: 14; CDR3: CSVEDTERNYGYTF
J: TRBJ1-2; V: TRBV15; length: 12; CDR3: CATRGSNYGYTF
J: TRBJ2-7; V: TRBV29-1; length: 12; CDR3: CSVEDTSYEHYF
J: TRBJ2-5; V: TRBV12-3/TRBV12-4; length: 15; CDR3: CASTSAGAGQETQYF
J: TRBJ1-6; V: TRBV7-9; length: 16; CDR3: CASSLIGDRDNSPLHF
J: TRBJ2-5; V: TRBV28; length: 16; CDR3: CASSFLGERNMETQYF
J: TRBJ2-3; V: TRBV4-3; length: 14; CDR3: CASSQADNTDTQYF
J: TRBJ2-7; V: TRBV4-1; length: 16; CDR3: CASSQDSLAGNYEQYF
J: TRBJ2-1; V: TRBV18; length: 13; CDR3: CASSGTEYNEQFF
J: TRBJ1-2; V: TRBV5-6; length: 15; CDR3: CASSTDTSYLYGYTF
J: TRBJ1-2; V: TRBV11-2; length: 14; CDR3: CASSLVGVNYGYTF
J: TRBJ1-1; V: TRBV5-5; length: 15; CDR3: CASSLELIRGTEAFF
J: TRBJ2-1; V: TRBV28; length: 13; CDR3: CASSQPGYNEQFF
J: TRBJ2-7; V: TRBV7-9; length: 18; CDR3: CASSSPSSGGRLEYEQYF
J: TRBJ2-1; V: TRBV6-5; length: 15; CDR3: CASSQGLAGVNEQFF